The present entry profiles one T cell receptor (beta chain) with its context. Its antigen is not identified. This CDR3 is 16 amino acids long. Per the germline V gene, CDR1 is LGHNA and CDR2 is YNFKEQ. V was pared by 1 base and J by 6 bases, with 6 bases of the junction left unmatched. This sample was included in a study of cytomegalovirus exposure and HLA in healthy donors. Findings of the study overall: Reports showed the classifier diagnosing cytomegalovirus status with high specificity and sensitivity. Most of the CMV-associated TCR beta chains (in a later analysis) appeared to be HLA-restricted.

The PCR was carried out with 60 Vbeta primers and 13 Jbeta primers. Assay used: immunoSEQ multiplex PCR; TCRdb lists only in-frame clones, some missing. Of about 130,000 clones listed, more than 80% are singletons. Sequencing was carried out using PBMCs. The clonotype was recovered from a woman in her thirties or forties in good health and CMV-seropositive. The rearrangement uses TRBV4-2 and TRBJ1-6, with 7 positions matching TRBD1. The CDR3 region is CASSQALGQINSPLHF. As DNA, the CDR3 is TGTGCCAGCAGCCAAGCTTTGGGACAGATTAATTCACCCCTCCACTTT.